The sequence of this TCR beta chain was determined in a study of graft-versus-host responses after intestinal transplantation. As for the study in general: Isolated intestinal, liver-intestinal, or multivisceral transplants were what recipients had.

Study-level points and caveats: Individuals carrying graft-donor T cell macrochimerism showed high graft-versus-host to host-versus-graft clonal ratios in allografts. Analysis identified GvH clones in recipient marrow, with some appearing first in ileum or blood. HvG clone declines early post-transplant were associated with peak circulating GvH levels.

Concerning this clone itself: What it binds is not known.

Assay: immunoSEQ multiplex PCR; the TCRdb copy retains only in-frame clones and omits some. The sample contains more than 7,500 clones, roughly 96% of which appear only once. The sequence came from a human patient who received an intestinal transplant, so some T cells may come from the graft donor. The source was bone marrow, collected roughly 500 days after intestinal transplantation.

The CDR3 sequence: CASSLQGNTEAFF. The CDR3 coding sequence is TGTGCCAGCAGTTTACAGGGGAACACTGAAGCTTTCTTT. The genes are TRBV6-4 and TRBJ1-1; the D gene is possibly TRBD1 (6 bases). The germline gives CDR1 MRHNA, CDR2 SNTAGT. The CDR3 loop spans 13 amino acids. V lost 5 bases, J lost 1 base, and 8 bases lay in between.